This section outlines one TCR beta chain sequence together with its context. As yet, its antigen is unknown. Germline values: CDR1 ENHRY, CDR2 SYGVKD. V trimming: 9 bases; J trimming: 5 bases; junction bases outside the gene matches: 14. This CDR3 has 15 residues. The entry originates in a study of cytomegalovirus exposure and HLA in healthy donors. A multiplex PCR was run with 60 Vbeta primers and 13 Jbeta primers. Profiled with immunoSEQ multiplex PCR; TCRdb holds only in-frame clones, not every one. Of about 120,000 clones in the sample, more than 65% were seen once. Study-wide results and caveats: CMV serostatus was the only recorded immune exposure for donors. According to an earlier analysis, most TCR beta V segments yielded productive rearrangements about 87% or about 30% of the time. Several of the most significant clusters appeared linked to common viral pathogens, based on a later analysis.

The chain recombines TRBV10-3 with TRBJ2-7; 9 positions agree with TRBD2. The TCR originated in a male donor in good health and CMV-seropositive. Sample: PBMCs. The CDR3 loop reads CAIAPSGGMRDEQYF. The CDR3, as DNA: TGTGCCATTGCCCCAAGCGGGGGGATGCGGGACGAGCAGTACTTC.